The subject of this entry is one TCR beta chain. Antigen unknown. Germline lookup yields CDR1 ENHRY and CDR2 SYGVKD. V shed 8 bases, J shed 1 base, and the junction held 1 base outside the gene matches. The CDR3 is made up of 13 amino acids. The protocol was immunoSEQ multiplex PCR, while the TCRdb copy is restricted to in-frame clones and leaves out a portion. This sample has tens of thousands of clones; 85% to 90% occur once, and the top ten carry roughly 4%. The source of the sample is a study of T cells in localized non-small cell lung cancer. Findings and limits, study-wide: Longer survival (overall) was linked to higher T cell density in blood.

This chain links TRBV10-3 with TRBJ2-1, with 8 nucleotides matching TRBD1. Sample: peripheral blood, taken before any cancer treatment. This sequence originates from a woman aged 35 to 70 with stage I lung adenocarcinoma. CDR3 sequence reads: CAIQGASYNEQFF. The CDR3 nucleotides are TGTGCCATCCAGGGGGCTTCCTACAATGAGCAGTTCTTC.